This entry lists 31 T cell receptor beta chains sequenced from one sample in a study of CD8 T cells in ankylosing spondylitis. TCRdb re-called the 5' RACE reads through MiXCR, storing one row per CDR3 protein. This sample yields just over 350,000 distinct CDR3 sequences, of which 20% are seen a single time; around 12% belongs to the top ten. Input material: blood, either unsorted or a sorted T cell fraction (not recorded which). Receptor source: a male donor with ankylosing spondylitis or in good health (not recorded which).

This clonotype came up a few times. CDR3 in amino acids: CASSNHPGGDKNIQYF. The CDR3 DNA is TGTGCCAGCAGCAACCACCCCGGGGGTGACAAAAACATTCAGTACTTC. The chain recombines TRBV12-3 or TRBV12-4 with TRBJ2-4, with a possible D match to TRBD2 (6 bases). The CDR3 runs to 16 residues. The V end was cut by 6 bases, the J end by 3 bases, with 18 bases between.

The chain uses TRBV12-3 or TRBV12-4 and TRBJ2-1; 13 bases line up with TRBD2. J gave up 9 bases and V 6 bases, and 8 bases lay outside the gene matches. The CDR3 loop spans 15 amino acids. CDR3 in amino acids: CASSHTGTSGTEQFF. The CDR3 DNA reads TGTGCCAGCAGCCACACAGGGACTAGCGGGACTGAGCAGTTCTTC.

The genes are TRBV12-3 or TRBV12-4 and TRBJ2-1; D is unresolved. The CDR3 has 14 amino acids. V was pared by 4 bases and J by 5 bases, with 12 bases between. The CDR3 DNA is TGTGCCAGCAGTTCTGCTATAGGTCACAATGAGCAGTTCTTC. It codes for CASSSAIGHNEQFF.

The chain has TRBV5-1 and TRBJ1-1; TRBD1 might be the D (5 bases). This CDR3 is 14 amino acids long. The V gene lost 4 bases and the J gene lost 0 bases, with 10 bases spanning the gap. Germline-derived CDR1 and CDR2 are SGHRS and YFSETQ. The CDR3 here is CASSLWGMNTEAFF. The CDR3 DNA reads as TGCGCCAGCAGCCTGTGGGGGATGAACACTGAAGCTTTCTTT.

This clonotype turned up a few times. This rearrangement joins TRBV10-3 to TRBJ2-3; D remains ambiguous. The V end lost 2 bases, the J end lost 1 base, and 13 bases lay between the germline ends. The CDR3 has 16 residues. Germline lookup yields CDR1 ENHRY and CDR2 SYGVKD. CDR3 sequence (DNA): TGTGCCATCAGTGAGCCGCGACTGGATCGCACAGATACGCAGTATTTT. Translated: CAISEPRLDRTDTQYF.

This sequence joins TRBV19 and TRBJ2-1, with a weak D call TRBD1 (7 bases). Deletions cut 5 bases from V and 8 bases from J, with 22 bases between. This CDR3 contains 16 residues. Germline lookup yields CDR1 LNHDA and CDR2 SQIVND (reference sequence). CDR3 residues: CASSLVGGGMFDEQFF. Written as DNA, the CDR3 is TGTGCCAGTAGTCTCGTAGGAGGGGGCATGTTCGATGAGCAGTTCTTC.

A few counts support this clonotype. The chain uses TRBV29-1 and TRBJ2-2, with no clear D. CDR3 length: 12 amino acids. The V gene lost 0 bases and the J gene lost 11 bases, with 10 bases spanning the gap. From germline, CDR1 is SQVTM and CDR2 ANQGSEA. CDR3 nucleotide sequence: TGCAGCGTTGAAGACCGCAGGACCGAGCTGTTTTTT. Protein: CSVEDRRTELFF.

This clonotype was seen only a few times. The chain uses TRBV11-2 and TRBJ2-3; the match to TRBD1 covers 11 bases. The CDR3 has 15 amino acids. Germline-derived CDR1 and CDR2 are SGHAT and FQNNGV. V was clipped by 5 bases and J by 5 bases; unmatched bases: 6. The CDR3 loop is CASSVGQGAKDTQYF. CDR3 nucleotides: TGTGCCAGCAGCGTCGGACAGGGGGCGAAAGATACGCAGTATTTT.

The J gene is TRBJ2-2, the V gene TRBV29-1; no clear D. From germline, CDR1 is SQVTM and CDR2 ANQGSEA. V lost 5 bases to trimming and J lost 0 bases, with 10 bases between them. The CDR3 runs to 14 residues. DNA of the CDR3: TGCAGCGTTTTCACAGACGCGAACACCGGGGAGCTGTTTTTT. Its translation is CSVFTDANTGELFF.

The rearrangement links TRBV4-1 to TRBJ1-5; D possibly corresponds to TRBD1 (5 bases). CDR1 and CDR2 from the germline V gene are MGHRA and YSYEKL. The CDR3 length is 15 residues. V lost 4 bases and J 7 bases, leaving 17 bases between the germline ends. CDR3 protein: CASSLTGVSGQPQHF. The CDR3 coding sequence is TGCGCCAGCAGCCTAACAGGTGTATCGGGCCAGCCCCAGCATTTT.

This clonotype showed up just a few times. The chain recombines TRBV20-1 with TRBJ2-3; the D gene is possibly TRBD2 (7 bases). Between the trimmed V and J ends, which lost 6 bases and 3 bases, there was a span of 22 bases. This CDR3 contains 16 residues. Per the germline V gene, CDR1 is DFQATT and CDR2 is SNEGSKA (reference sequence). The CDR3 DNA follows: TGCAGTGCGCCCCCCATTGGGGGGGGGCCTACAGATACGCAGTATTTT. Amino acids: CSAPPIGGGPTDTQYF.

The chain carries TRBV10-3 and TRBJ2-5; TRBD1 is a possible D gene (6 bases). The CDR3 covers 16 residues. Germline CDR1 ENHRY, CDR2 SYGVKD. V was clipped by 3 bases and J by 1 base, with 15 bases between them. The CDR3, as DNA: TGTGCCATCAGTGACTATTCAGGGGCCGTCCAAGAGACCCAGTACTTC. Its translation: CAISDYSGAVQETQYF.

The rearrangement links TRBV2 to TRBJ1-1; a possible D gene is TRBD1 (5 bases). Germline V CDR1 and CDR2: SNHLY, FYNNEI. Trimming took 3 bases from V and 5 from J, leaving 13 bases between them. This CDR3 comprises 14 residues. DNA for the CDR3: TGTGCCAGCAGTGACGGCAGGGTATCAACTGAAGCTTTCTTT. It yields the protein CASSDGRVSTEAFF.

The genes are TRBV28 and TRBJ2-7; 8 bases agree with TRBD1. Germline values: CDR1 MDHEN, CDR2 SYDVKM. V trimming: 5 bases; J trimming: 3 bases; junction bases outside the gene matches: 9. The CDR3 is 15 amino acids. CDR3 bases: TGTGCCAGCAGTCGGCGGCGGACAGGGAACTACGAGCAGTACTTC. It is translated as CASSRRRTGNYEQYF.

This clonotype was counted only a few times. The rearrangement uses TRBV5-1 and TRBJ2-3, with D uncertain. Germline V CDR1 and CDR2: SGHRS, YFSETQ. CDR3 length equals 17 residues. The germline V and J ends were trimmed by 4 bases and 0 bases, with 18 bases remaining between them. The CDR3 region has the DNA TGCGCCAGCAGCACTGACCCTGTTTATACTAGCACAGATACGCAGTATTTT. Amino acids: CASSTDPVYTSTDTQYF.

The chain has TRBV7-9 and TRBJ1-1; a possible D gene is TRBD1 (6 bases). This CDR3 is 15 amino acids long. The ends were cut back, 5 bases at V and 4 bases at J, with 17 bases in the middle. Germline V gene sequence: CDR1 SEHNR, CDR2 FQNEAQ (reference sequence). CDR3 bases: TGTGCCAGCAGCCACCCACCGACAGGCCTCACTGAAGCTTTCTTT. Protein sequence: CASSHPPTGLTEAFF.

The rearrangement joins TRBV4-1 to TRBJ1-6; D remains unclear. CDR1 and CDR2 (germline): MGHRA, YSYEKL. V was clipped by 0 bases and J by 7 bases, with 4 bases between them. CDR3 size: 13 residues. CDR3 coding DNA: TGCGCCAGCAGCCAAGATCTGAATTCACCCCTCCACTTT. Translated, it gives CASSQDLNSPLHF.

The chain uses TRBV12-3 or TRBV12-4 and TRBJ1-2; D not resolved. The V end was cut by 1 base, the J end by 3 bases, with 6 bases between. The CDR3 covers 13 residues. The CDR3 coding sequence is TGTGCCAGCAGTTTAGGATCCGACTATGGCTACACCTTC. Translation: CASSLGSDYGYTF.

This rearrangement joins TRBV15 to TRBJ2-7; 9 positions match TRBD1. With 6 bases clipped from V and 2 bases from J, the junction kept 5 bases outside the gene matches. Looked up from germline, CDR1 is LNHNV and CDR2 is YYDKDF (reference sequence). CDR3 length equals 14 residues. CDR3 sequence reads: CATSWGQGTYEQYF. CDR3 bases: TGTGCCACCAGTTGGGGACAGGGTACCTACGAGCAGTACTTC. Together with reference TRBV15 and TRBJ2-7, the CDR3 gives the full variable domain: DAMVIQNPRYQVTQFGKPVTLSCSQTLNHNVMYWYQQKSSQAPKLLFHYYDKDFNNEADTPDNFQSRRPNTSFCFLDIRSPGLGDTAMYLCATSWGQGTYEQYFGPGTRLTVT.

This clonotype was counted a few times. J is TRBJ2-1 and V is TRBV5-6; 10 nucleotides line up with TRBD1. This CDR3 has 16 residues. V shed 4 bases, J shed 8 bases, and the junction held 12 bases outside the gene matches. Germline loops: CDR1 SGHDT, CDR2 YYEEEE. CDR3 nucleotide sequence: TGTGCCAGCAGCCCTGGACAGGGGGTCGTCGTCGATGAGCAGTTCTTC. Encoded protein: CASSPGQGVVVDEQFF.

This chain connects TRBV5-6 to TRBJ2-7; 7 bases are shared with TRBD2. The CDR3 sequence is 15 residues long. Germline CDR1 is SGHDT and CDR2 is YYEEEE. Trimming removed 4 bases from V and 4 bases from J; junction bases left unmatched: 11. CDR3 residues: CASSLRGGARYEQYF. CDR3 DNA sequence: TGTGCCAGCAGCCTAAGGGGAGGGGCACGTTACGAGCAGTACTTC.

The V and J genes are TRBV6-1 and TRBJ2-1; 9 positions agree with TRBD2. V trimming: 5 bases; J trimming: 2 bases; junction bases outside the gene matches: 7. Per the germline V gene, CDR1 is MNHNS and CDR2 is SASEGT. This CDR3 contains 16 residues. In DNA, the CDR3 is TGTGCCAGCAGTCCCCTTAGCGGGGGTCCCTACAATGAGCAGTTCTTC. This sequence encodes CASSPLSGGPYNEQFF.

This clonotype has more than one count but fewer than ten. CDR3 sequence reads: CASTPSAQLYNSPLHF. The DNA for the CDR3 is TGCGCCAGCACCCCCTCCGCACAGCTGTATAATTCACCCCTCCACTTT. This rearrangement joins TRBV4-1 to TRBJ1-6; D gene ambiguous. Germline CDR1 reads MGHRA; CDR2 reads YSYEKL. The CDR3 has 16 amino acids. V lost 7 bases and J 4 bases, leaving 17 bases between the germline ends.

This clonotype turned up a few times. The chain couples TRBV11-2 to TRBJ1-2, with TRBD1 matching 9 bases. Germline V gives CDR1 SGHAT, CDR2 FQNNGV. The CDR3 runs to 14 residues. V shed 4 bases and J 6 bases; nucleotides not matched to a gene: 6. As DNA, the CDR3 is TGTGCCAGCAGCTCGATCCGACAGGGGGATGGCTACACCTTC. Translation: CASSSIRQGDGYTF.

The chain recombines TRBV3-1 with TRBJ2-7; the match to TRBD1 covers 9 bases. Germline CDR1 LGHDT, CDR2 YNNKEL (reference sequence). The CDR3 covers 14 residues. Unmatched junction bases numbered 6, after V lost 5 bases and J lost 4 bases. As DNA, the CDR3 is TGTGCCAGCAGCGTATACAGGGGGCAGTACGAGCAGTACTTC. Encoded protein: CASSVYRGQYEQYF.

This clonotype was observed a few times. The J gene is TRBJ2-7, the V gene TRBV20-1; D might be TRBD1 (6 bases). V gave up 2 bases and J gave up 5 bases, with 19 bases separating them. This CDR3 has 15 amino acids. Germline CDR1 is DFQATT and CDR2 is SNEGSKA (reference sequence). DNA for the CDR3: TGCAGTGCTAGACAGAGGCCAGGGGTTATGGACGAGCAGTACTTC. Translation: CSARQRPGVMDEQYF.

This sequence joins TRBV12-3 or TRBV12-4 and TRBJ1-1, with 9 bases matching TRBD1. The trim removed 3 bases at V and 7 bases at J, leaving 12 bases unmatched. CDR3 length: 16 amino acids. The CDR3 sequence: CASSLTGGDFLREAFF. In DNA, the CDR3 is TGTGCCAGCAGTTTGACAGGGGGTGATTTTCTCCGTGAAGCTTTCTTT.

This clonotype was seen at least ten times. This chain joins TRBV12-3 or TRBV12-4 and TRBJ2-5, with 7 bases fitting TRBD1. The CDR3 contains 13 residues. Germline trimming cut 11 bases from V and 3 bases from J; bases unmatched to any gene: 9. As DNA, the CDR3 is TGTGCCTCCTGGACAGGTTCGAAAGAGACCCAGTACTTC. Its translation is CASWTGSKETQYF.

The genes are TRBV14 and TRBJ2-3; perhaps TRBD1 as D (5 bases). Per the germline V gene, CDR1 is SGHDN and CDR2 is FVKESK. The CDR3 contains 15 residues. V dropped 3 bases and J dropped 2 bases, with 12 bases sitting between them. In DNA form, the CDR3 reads TGTGCCAGCAGCCACCTAGGGGTTTTCACAGATACGCAGTATTTT. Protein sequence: CASSHLGVFTDTQYF.

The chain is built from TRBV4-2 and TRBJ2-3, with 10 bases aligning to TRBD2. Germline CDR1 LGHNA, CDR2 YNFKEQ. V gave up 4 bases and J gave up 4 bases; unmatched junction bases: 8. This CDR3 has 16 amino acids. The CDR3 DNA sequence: TGTGCCAGCAGCCCTTCAGCGGGGGGGGAGGCAGATACGCAGTATTTT. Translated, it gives CASSPSAGGEADTQYF.

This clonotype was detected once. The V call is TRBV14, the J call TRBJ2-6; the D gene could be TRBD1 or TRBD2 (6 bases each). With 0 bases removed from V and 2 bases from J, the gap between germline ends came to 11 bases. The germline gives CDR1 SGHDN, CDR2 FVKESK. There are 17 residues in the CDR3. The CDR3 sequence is CASSQEGGMAGANVLTF. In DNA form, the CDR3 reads TGTGCCAGCAGCCAAGAAGGGGGGATGGCTGGGGCCAACGTCCTGACTTTC.